Below, one T cell receptor beta chain is given with its context. Its antigen is undetermined. The TCR library protocol was used to attach unique molecular identifiers. These identifiers were attached to individual cDNA molecules. TCRdb used MiXCR to reprocess the 5' RACE reads, holding one entry per CDR3 protein. The sample contains 100,000 to 130,000 distinct CDR3 sequences, around 10% of which appear only once. The J segment lost 12 bases and the V segment lost 0 bases, leaving 7 bases of the junction unmatched. Germline values: CDR1 LGHNT, CDR2 FRNRAP. The CDR3 has 13 residues. This specimen belongs to a study of early T cells in non-severe SARS-CoV-2 infection. About the research overall: Sequencing targeted bulk RNA from unsorted whole blood, leaving chains unpaired.

Points from the study as a whole: Private and CD4 specificities were missed by VDJdb matching, which favored anti-spike CD8 responses.

This TCR derives from an adult who was a healthcare worker with PCR-confirmed SARS-CoV-2 infection or an uninfected control (not recorded which). V is TRBV12-5 and J is TRBJ1-1, with 7 positions matching TRBD1. Sequenced sample: whole blood. Here the CDR3 DNA reads TGTGCTAGTGGTTTGGTAAGGGAGGGGGCGACTTTCTTT. This sequence encodes CASGLVREGATFF. The full variable domain, completed using reference TRBV12-5 and TRBJ1-1, is DARVTQTPRHKVTEMGQEVTMRCQPILGHNTVFWYRQTMMQGLELLAYFRNRAPLDDSGMPKDRFSAEMPDATLATLKIQPSEPRDSAVYFCASGLVREGATFFGQGTRLTVV.